This T cell receptor beta chain was documented in a study of blood T cell repertoires in COVID-19. For the study at large: The samples span acute and convalescent COVID-19 from the United States, Italy and Spain.

Profiled with immunoSEQ multiplex PCR; TCRdb holds only in-frame clones, not every one. The sample carries about 270,000 clones, just under 90% recorded once. The CDR3 contains 17 residues. V was cut by 4 bases and J by 2 bases, with 19 bases left in between. Germline V lookup: CDR1 MNHEY, CDR2 SVGEGT. This clone was picked up one time. The V gene is TRBV6-2 or TRBV6-3, the J gene TRBJ2-3; possible D gene TRBD2, 7 bases. Sequenced material: PBMCs or T cells enriched from blood (not recorded which). The clonotype comes from a woman in her twenties or thirties with acute COVID-19. CDR3 DNA: TGTGCCAGCAGTTTTCCTCCAGCGGGGACACCCACAGATACGCAGTATTTT. It codes for CASSFPPAGTPTDTQYF.